This TCR beta chain is from a study of control samples from healthy donors and cancer patients. Clones were read by immunoSEQ multiplex PCR, and TCRdb kept only the in-frame ones, dropping some. The sample holds about 58,000 clones, around 87% seen once. Germline CDR1 is MNHEY and CDR2 is SVGEGT. The germline V and J ends were trimmed by 0 bases and 7 bases, with 18 bases remaining between them. CDR3 length equals 16 residues. This sequence joins TRBV6-2 or TRBV6-3 and TRBJ2-5; D could derive from TRBD1 or TRBD2 (5 bases each). The sequencing sample was made of PBMCs. This TCR was sampled from a man in his sixties with colorectal cancer. The CDR3 spells CASSYSSSPSQGTQYF. In DNA form, the CDR3 reads TGTGCCAGCAGTTACTCGTCTAGCCCCTCCCAGGGGACCCAGTACTTC.